This passage covers 12 T cell receptor beta chains from one sample sequenced in a study of CD8+ T cells in alopecia areata. The treatment denotes: oral pan-JAK inhibitor, 5-10 mg twice daily. It was cDNA, reverse transcribed from extracted RNA, that served as the sequencing template. The data were produced by immunoSEQ multiplex PCR, yet TCRdb's version contains in-frame clones alone and is incomplete. The data show around 120,000 clones, with 53% seen just once and roughly 0.5% held by the top ten. The sequencing here drew on CD4+ T cells sorted from blood, taken at week 4, from a patient treated with tofacitinib. The receptors come from a human donor with alopecia areata.

V gene TRBV6-5 combines with J gene TRBJ2-3; 9 bases fit TRBD1. This CDR3 comprises 15 residues. The ends lost 2 bases at V and 2 bases at J; junction bases unmatched: 2. The germline V gene encodes CDR1 MNHEY and CDR2 SVGAGI. The CDR3 protein is CASSYGTGYTDTQYF. In DNA form, the CDR3 reads TGTGCCAGCAGTTACGGGACAGGGTACACAGATACGCAGTATTTT.

This clone came up a few times. The V gene is TRBV7-2, the J gene TRBJ2-5; D is undetermined. The germline V and J ends were trimmed by 4 bases and 2 bases, with 5 bases remaining between them. CDR1 and CDR2 from the germline V gene are SGHTA and FQGNSA. The CDR3 runs to 12 residues. As DNA, the CDR3 is TGTGCCAGCAGCTCCTCACAAGAGACCCAGTACTTC. Translated, it gives CASSSSQETQYF.

This chain uses TRBV30 with TRBJ1-2, with D possibly being TRBD1 (5 bases). The V end lost 3 bases, the J end lost 4 bases, and 15 bases lay between the germline ends. The CDR3 extends over 14 amino acids. In germline, CDR1 is GTSNPN, CDR2 SVGIG (reference sequence). The CDR3: CAWRDGGLSYGYTF. The CDR3 DNA follows: TGTGCCTGGAGGGACGGGGGACTGTCCTATGGCTACACCTTC. Together with reference TRBV30 and TRBJ1-2, the CDR3 gives the full variable domain: SQTIHQWPATLVQPVGSPLSLECTVEGTSNPNLYWYRQAAGRGLQLLFYSVGIGQISSEVPQNLSASRPQDRQFILSSKKLLLSDSGFYLCAWRDGGLSYGYTFGSGTRLTVV.

The chain is built from TRBV9 and TRBJ1-2; D unresolved. With 5 bases removed from V and 4 bases from J, the gap between germline ends came to 18 bases. From germline, CDR1 is SGDLS and CDR2 YYNGEE. The CDR3 contains 15 residues. The CDR3 region is CASSSSGGSGYGYTF. For the CDR3, the DNA is TGTGCCAGCAGTTCAAGCGGCGGGTCAGGCTATGGCTACACCTTC.

As DNA, the CDR3 is TGTGCCAGCTCACCGAATGAGCTGGGAGGCTACGAGCAGTACTTC. Encoded protein: CASSPNELGGYEQYF. J is TRBJ2-7 and V is TRBV18, with D possibly being TRBD2 (6 bases). The length of the CDR3 is 15 residues. Germline CDR1 and CDR2: KGHSH and LQKENI. The ends were cut back, 3 bases at V and 3 bases at J, with 15 bases in the middle.

This clone was seen a handful of times. The CDR3 coding sequence is TGTGCCAGTAGTATCAGGGCAACTAGCGGGATGAACACCGGGGAGCTGTTTTTT. This encodes CASSIRATSGMNTGELFF. The J gene is TRBJ2-2, the V gene TRBV19, with 10 nucleotides matching TRBD2. CDR3 length equals 18 residues. V shed 3 bases and J 1 base; nucleotides not matched to a gene: 8. The germline V gene has CDR1 LNHDA and CDR2 SQIVND (reference sequence).

This clone was counted between two and nine times. The chain recombines TRBV29-1 with TRBJ2-6; unclear D gene. Trimming left V 8 bases short and J 0 bases short, with 8 bases between. Germline lookup yields CDR1 SQVTM and CDR2 ANQGSEA. The CDR3 spans 13 residues. The CDR3 loop is CSFRNSGANVLTF. The DNA for the CDR3 is TGCAGCTTTCGGAACTCTGGGGCCAACGTCCTGACTTTC.

This clone appeared a few times. This chain connects TRBV6-6 to TRBJ2-2; the match to TRBD2 covers 7 bases. V shed 6 bases, J shed 4 bases, and the junction held 8 bases outside the gene matches. This CDR3 has 15 amino acids. Germline CDR1 and CDR2: MNHNY and SVGAGI (reference sequence). The CDR3 loop reads CASRWEGKGTGELFF. The CDR3 region has the DNA TGTGCCAGCAGATGGGAGGGAAAAGGCACCGGGGAGCTGTTTTTT.

Comments on this clone: With a much larger clone just one base away, this may be a read error. This chain uses TRBV11-1 with TRBJ2-5; D remains ambiguous. Germline V gene lookup returns CDR1 SGHAT and CDR2 FQDESV (reference sequence). The ends were cut back, 4 bases at V and 4 bases at J, with 7 bases in the middle. The CDR3 is 12 amino acids. CDR3 protein: CASSWVRETQYF. Written as DNA, the CDR3 is TGTGCCAGCAGCTGGGTGAGAGAGACCCAGTACTTC.

The V and J genes are TRBV7-6 and TRBJ1-5, with D uncertain. Germline CDR1 SGHVS, CDR2 FNYEAQ. The CDR3 is 13 residues long. Deletions cut 0 bases from V and 3 bases from J, with 3 bases between. CDR3 amino acids: CASSLATNQPQHF. DNA of the CDR3: TGTGCCAGCAGCTTAGCCACCAATCAGCCCCAGCATTTT.

The chain is built from TRBV5-6 and TRBJ2-2, with 8 bases fitting TRBD1. The CDR3 totals 14 residues. The V and J ends lost 4 bases and 6 bases, in that order; junction bases with no gene match: 5. Germline assignment: CDR1 SGHDT and CDR2 YYEEEE. The CDR3 sequence: CASSSRGRAGELFF. Here the CDR3 DNA reads TGTGCCAGCAGCAGCAGGGGGCGCGCCGGGGAGCTGTTTTTT.

The chain links TRBV28 to TRBJ2-7; 9 positions agree with TRBD1. V lost 5 bases and J lost 1; bases outside the gene matches: 6. CDR1 and CDR2 (germline): MDHEN, SYDVKM. This CDR3 has 15 amino acids. CDR3 in amino acids: CASSPAGTGSYEQYF. CDR3 nucleotides: TGTGCCAGCAGTCCCGCCGGGACAGGGTCCTACGAGCAGTACTTC.